The present TCR beta chain was sequenced within a study of T cells in Graves' hyperthyroidism and ophthalmopathy. Germline V CDR1 and CDR2: DFQATT, SNEGSKA (reference sequence). The CDR3 is 11 residues long. The ends were cut back, 6 bases at V and 5 bases at J, with 9 bases in the middle. This clonotype was counted at least ten times. From RNA transcripts, TCR beta CDR3 regions were amplified. The study used the HTBI primer set for a first-round RT-PCR of the TCR CDR3. TCRdb reprocessed the multiplex PCR reads with MiXCR, giving one entry per CDR3 protein. This sample has some 380,000 distinct CDR3 sequences, with less than 15% found just once.

The sample was blood. This chain uses TRBV20-1 with TRBJ2-3; D gene ambiguous. The clonotype was recovered from a man aged 25 to 45 with Graves' hyperthyroidism that later progressed to Graves' ophthalmopathy. The CDR3 DNA follows: TGCAGTGCACCGACTGTAGATACGCAGTATTTT. As protein: CSAPTVDTQYF.